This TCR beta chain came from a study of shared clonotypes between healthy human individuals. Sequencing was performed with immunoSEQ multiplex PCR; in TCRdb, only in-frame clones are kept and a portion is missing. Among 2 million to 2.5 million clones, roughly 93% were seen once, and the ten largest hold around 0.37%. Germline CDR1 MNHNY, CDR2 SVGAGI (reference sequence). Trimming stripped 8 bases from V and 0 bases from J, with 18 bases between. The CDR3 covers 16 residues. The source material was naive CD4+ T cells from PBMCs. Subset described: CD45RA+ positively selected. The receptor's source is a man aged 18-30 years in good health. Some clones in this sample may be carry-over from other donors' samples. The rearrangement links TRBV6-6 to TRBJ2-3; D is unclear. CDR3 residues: CASVLQSAESTDTQYF. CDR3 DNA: TGTGCCAGCGTCCTACAGTCGGCAGAGAGCACAGATACGCAGTATTTT.